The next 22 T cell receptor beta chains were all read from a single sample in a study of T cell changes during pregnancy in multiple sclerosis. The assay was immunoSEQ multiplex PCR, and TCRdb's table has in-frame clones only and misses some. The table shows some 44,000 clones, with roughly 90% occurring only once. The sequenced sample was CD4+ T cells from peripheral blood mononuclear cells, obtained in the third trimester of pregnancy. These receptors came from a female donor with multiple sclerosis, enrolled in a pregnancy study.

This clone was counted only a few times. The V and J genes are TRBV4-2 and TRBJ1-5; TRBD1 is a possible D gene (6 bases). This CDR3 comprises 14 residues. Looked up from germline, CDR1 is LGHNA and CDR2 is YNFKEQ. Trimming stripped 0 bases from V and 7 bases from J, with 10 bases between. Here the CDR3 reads CASSQESGAQPQHF. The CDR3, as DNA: TGTGCCAGCAGCCAAGAGTCAGGGGCCCAGCCCCAGCATTTT.

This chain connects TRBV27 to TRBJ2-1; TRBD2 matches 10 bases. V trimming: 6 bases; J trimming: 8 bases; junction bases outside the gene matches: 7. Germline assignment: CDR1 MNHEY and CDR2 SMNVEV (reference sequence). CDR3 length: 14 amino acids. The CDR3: CASRRAGGGYEQFF. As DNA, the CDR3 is TGTGCCAGCAGACGAGCGGGAGGGGGCTATGAGCAGTTCTTC.

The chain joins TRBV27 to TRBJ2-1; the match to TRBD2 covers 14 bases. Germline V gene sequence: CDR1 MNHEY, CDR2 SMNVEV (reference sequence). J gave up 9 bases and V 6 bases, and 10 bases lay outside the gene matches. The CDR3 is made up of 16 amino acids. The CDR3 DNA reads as TGTGCCAGCAGAACCGTCGGGACTAGCGGGAGAAGTGAGCAGTTCTTC. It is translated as CASRTVGTSGRSEQFF.

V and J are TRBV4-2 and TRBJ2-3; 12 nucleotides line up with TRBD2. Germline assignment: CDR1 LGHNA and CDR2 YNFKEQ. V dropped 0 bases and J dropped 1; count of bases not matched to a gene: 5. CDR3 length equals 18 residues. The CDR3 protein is CASSQDASSGGGTDTQYF. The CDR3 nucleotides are TGTGCCAGCAGCCAAGACGCGTCTAGCGGGGGGGGCACAGATACGCAGTATTTT.

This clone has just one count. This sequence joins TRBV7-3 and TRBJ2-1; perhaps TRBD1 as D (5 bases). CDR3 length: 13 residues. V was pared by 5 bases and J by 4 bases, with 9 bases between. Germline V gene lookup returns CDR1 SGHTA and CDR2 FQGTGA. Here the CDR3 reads CASSKGAYNEQFF. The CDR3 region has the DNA TGTGCCAGCAGCAAAGGGGCGTACAATGAGCAGTTCTTC. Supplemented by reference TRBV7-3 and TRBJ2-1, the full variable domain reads GAGVSQTPSNKVTEKGKYVELRCDPISGHTALYWYRQSLGQGPEFLIYFQGTGAADDSGLPNDRFFAVRPEGSVSTLKIQRTERGDSAVYLCASSKGAYNEQFFGPGTRLTVL.

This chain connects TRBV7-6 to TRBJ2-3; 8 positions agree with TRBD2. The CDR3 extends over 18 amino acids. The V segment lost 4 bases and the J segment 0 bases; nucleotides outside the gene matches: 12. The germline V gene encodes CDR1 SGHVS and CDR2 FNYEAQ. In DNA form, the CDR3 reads TGTGCCAGCAGCTCCGGGAGGGCGGGGATCCTGAGCACAGATACGCAGTATTTT. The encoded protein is CASSSGRAGILSTDTQYF.

The CDR3 DNA is TGTGCCAGCAGAGTGGAGGGGTCGAGCAATCAGCCCCAGCATTTT. Amino acid sequence: CASRVEGSSNQPQHF. The chain links TRBV28 to TRBJ1-5, with D possibly being TRBD1 (5 bases). The CDR3 is 15 amino acids. V lost 6 bases and J 1 base, leaving 13 bases between the germline ends. Germline CDR1 MDHEN, CDR2 SYDVKM. Filled out from reference TRBV28 and TRBJ1-5, the complete variable domain reads DVKVTQSSRYLVKRTGEKVFLECVQDMDHENMFWYRQDPGLGLRLIYFSYDVKMKEKGDIPEGYSVSREKKERFSLILESASTNQTSMYLCASRVEGSSNQPQHFGDGTRLSIL.

The CDR3 region has the DNA TGTGCCAGCAGCTGGACTAGCGGGAGTAATGAGCAGTTCTTC. This encodes CASSWTSGSNEQFF. This chain connects TRBV7-2 to TRBJ2-1, with TRBD2 matching over 13 bases. Germline V lookup: CDR1 SGHTA, CDR2 FQGNSA. The CDR3 sequence is 14 residues long. V lost 4 bases and J lost 7; bases outside the gene matches: 1.

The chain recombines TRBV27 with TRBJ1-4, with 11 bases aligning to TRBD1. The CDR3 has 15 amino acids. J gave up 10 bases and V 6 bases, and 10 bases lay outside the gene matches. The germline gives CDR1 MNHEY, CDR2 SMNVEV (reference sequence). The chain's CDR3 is CASRAGQGALGKLFF. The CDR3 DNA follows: TGTGCCAGCAGGGCAGGACAGGGGGCGCTTGGAAAACTGTTTTTT.

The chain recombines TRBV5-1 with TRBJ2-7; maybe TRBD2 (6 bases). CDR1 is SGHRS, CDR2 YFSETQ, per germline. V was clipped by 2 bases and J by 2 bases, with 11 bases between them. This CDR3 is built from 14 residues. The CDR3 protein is CASSFSPSAYEQYF. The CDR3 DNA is TGCGCCAGCAGCTTTTCCCCTAGCGCCTACGAGCAGTACTTC. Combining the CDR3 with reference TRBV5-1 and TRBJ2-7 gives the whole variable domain KAGVTQTPRYLIKTRGQQVTLSCSPISGHRSVSWYQQTPGQGLQFLFEYFSETQRNKGNFPGRFSGRQFSNSRSEMNVSTLELGDSALYLCASSFSPSAYEQYFGPGTRLTVT.

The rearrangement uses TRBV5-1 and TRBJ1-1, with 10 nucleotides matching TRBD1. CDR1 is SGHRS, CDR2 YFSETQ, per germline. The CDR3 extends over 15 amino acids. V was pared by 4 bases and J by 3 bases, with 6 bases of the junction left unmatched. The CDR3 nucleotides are TGCGCCAGCAGCCCAACGGGACAGGGGTACACTGAAGCTTTCTTT. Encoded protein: CASSPTGQGYTEAFF.

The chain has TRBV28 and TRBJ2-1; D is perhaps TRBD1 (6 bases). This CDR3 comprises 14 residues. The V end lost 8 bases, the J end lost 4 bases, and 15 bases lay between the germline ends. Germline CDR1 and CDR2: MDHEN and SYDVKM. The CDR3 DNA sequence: TGTGCCAGCGGCCAGGGGACCTGGTACAATGAGCAGTTCTTC. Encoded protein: CASGQGTWYNEQFF. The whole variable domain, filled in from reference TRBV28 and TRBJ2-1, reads DVKVTQSSRYLVKRTGEKVFLECVQDMDHENMFWYRQDPGLGLRLIYFSYDVKMKEKGDIPEGYSVSREKKERFSLILESASTNQTSMYLCASGQGTWYNEQFFGPGTRLTVL.

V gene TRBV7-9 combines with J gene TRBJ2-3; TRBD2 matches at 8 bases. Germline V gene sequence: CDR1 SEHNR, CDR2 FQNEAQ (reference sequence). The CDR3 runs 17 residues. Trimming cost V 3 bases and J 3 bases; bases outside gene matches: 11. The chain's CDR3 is CASSFGSGVHGTDTQYF. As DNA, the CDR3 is TGTGCCAGCAGCTTCGGTAGCGGGGTACATGGGACAGATACGCAGTATTTT. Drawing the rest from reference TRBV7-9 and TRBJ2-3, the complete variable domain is DTGVSQNPRHKITKRGQNVTFRCDPISEHNRLYWYRQTLGQGPEFLTYFQNEAQLEKSRLLSDRFSAERPKGSFSTLEIQRTEQGDSAMYLCASSFGSGVHGTDTQYFGPGTRLTVL.

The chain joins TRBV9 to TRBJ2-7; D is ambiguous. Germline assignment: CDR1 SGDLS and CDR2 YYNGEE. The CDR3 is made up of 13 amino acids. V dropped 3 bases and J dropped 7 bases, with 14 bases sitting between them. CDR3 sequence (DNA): TGTGCCAGCAGCGCCTCCCCAGCCGGGGAGCAGTACTTC. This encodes CASSASPAGEQYF.

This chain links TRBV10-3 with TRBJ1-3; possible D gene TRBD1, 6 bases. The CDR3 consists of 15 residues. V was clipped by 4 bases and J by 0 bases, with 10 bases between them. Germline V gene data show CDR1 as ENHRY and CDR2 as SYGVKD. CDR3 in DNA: TGTGCCATCAGTGGGGCAGGGGACTCTGGAAACACCATATATTTT. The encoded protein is CAISGAGDSGNTIYF.

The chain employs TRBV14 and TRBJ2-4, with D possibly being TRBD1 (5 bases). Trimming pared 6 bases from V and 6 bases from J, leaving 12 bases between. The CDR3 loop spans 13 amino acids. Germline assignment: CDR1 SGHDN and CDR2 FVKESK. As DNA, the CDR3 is TGTGCCAGCAGTCCAGGGTTCCCAAACATTCAGTACTTC. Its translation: CASSPGFPNIQYF.

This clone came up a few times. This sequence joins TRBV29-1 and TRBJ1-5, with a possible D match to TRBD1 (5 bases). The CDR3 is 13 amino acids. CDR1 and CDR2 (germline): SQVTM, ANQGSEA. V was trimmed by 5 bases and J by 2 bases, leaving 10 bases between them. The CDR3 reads CSVSGGGNQPQHF. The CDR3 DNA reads TGCAGCGTTTCCGGGGGGGGCAATCAGCCCCAGCATTTT. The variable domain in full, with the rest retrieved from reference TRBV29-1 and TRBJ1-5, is SAVISQKPSRDICQRGTSLTIQCQVDSQVTMMFWYRQQPGQSLTLIATANQGSEATYESGFVIDKFPISRPNLTFSTLTVSNMSPEDSSIYLCSVSGGGNQPQHFGDGTRLSIL.

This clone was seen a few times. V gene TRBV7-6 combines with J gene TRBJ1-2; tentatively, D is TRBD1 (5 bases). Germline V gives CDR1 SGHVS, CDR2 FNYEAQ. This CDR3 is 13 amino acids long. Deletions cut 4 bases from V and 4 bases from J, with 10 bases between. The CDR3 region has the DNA TGTGCCAGCAGCTCTGGGGGGAGCTATGGCTACACCTTC. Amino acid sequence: CASSSGGSYGYTF.

CDR3 in DNA: TGTGCCAGCAAAGGACACCTGAACACTGAAGCTTTCTTT. This encodes CASKGHLNTEAFF. The chain uses TRBV27 and TRBJ1-1; perhaps TRBD1 as D (5 bases). V was shortened by 7 bases and J by 0 bases, with 9 bases between the two germline ends. Germline loops: CDR1 MNHEY, CDR2 SMNVEV (reference sequence). The CDR3 is 13 residues long.

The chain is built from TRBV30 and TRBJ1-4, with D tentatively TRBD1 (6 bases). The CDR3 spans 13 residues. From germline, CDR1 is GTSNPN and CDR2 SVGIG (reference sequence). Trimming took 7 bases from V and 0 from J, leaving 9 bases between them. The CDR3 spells CAFNRATNEKLFF. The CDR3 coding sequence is TGTGCCTTTAACAGGGCAACTAATGAAAAACTGTTTTTT.

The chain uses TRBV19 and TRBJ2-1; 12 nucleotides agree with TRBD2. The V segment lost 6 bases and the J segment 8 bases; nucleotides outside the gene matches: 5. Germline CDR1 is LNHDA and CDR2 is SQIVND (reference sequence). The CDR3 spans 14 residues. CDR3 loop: CASRTSGSTHEQFF. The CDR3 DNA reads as TGTGCCAGTAGGACTAGCGGGAGTACCCATGAGCAGTTCTTC.

CDR3 in amino acids: CASSRDRVGGYTF. The CDR3 DNA reads TGTGCCAGCAGTCGGGACAGGGTTGGTGGCTACACCTTC. The chain joins TRBV25-1 to TRBJ1-2; 9 bases map to TRBD1. The CDR3 runs to 13 residues. CDR1 and CDR2 (germline): MGHDK, SYGVNS. J lost 7 bases, V lost 5 bases, and 5 bases had no gene match.